This T cell receptor (beta chain) was documented in a study of cytomegalovirus exposure and HLA in healthy donors. Findings and caveats of the study: An Asian-associated ancestry cluster reportedly showed fewer N-insertions than the approximately 660-donor mean in a later analysis. A few CMV-associated chains were confirmed in vitro to be specific for CMV antigens. In a later analysis, at a false discovery rate of 0.05, over 15,000 TCR beta sequences matched HLA alleles.

The PCR had 60 Vbeta and 13 Jbeta primers. Sequencing was performed with immunoSEQ multiplex PCR; in TCRdb, only in-frame clones are kept and a portion is missing. The sample lists about 100,000 clones; around 63% were seen once. Regarding this clone: Its antigen is as yet unknown.

The V and J ends lost 2 bases and 10 bases, in that order; junction bases with no gene match: 7. The CDR3 is 14 amino acids. From germline, CDR1 is SNHLY and CDR2 FYNNEI. Donors were nominally healthy when sampled, though unrecorded immune exposures were likely. The sample was PBMCs. The TCR comes from a human donor in good health. The V gene is TRBV2, the J gene TRBJ1-4, with 7 bases that match TRBD1. The CDR3 bases are TGTGCCAGCAGTGAATCCGACAGGGCTCTAAAACTGTTTTTT. The encoded protein is CASSESDRALKLFF.